The 25 T cell receptor beta chains below come from one sample, sequenced in a study of T-cell memory formation after mild COVID-19 (dated by TCRdb to the early 2020s). Library preparation used 5' RACE. Sequenced using an Illumina NovaSeq 6000. TCRdb redid the processing of the public reads, applying fastp at Q25 and MiXCR, and retained in-frame beta chains. Records with the same CDR3 protein are collapsed into one entry carrying the most frequent genes and DNA. The sample table records approximately 100,000 distinct CDR3 sequences; roughly an eighth of these occur just once. The top ten hold more than 25% of the sample. Specimen: PBMCs or a T cell subset sorted from them (not recorded which). The receptors stem from an adult woman who had mild COVID-19 (a few samples of this study predate the infection). The sample titles of this study are shuffled in the database, so cell type and time point are left out; the donor was told from shared clones.

The chain carries TRBV27 and TRBJ2-1; D perhaps matches TRBD2 (5 bases). Trimming left V 5 bases short and J 7 bases short, with 15 bases between. Germline-derived CDR1 and CDR2 are MNHEY and SMNVEV (reference sequence). CDR3 length equals 14 residues. The CDR3 protein is CASSLAQMINEQFF. The CDR3 coding sequence is TGTGCCAGCAGTCTAGCCCAGATGATAAATGAGCAGTTCTTC.

CDR3 coding DNA: TGTGCCAGTAGTATGGCAGGGGGTACCACAGATACGCAGTATTTT. Amino acids: CASSMAGGTTDTQYF. The rearrangement uses TRBV19 and TRBJ2-3, with 7 bases aligning to TRBD1. The CDR3 covers 15 residues. Trimming cost V 3 bases and J 2 bases; bases outside gene matches: 5. Germline CDR1 is LNHDA and CDR2 is SQIVND (reference sequence).

This clonotype was seen a few times. The chain has TRBV4-1 and TRBJ2-5, with D tentatively TRBD1 or TRBD2 (5 bases each). Germline assignment: CDR1 MGHRA and CDR2 YSYEKL. Trimming took 0 bases from V and 5 from J, leaving 13 bases between them. The CDR3 is made up of 15 amino acids. The CDR3 DNA reads as TGCGCCAGCAGCCAAGAAGAGACGGGGCTCGAGACCCAGTACTTC. Protein product: CASSQEETGLETQYF.

This rearrangement joins TRBV7-8 to TRBJ2-1, with D perhaps matching TRBD1 (6 bases). Between the trimmed V and J ends, which lost 10 bases and 3 bases, there was a span of 22 bases. Germline V CDR1 and CDR2: SGHVS, FQNEAQ. The CDR3 contains 16 residues. CDR3 region: CATTRDEGVFYNEQFF. CDR3 nucleotide sequence: TGTGCCACCACCCGTGATGAGGGGGTATTCTACAATGAGCAGTTCTTC.

V and J are TRBV24-1 and TRBJ2-1; 8 nucleotides match TRBD2. Per germline, CDR1 KGHDR and CDR2 SFDVKD. The ends lost 2 bases at V and 13 bases at J; junction bases unmatched: 9. This CDR3 spans 14 amino acids. DNA of the CDR3: TGTGCCACCAGTGATTCCCCTAGCGGGTCAGCCCAGTTCTTC. The encoded protein is CATSDSPSGSAQFF.

The DNA for the CDR3 is TGTGCCAGCAGTTACTCCGGTGGACTAGCATCCTACGAGCAGTACTTC. Translating it yields CASSYSGGLASYEQYF. The chain is built from TRBV6-2 or TRBV6-3 and TRBJ2-7, with TRBD2 matching over 8 bases. The CDR3 consists of 16 residues. The V gene's germline CDR1 is MNHEY and CDR2 SVGEGT. V lost 0 bases to trimming and J lost 1 base; unmatched junction nucleotides: 5.

The chain joins TRBV7-9 to TRBJ2-7, with 10 bases lining up with TRBD1. CDR3 length: 13 amino acids. Trimming at V came to 5 bases and at J to 6 bases, leaving 4 bases not matched to a gene. Looked up from germline, CDR1 is SEHNR and CDR2 is FQNEAQ (reference sequence). CDR3 bases: TGTGCCAGCAGCCTAGACAGGGGGCGCGAGCAGTACTTC. As protein: CASSLDRGREQYF.

The chain carries TRBV24-1 and TRBJ2-1; 7 nucleotides agree with TRBD1. Trimming at V came to 3 bases and at J to 6 bases, leaving 10 bases not matched to a gene. Germline V gives CDR1 KGHDR, CDR2 SFDVKD. CDR3 length equals 16 residues. The CDR3 DNA reads as TGTGCCACCAGTGATGCGGACAGGATTGAGGTCAATGAGCAGTTCTTC. This sequence encodes CATSDADRIEVNEQFF.

This clonotype showed up just a few times. The chain employs TRBV6-2 or TRBV6-3 and TRBJ2-1, with 10 bases fitting TRBD2. The CDR3 covers 16 residues. The germline V gene has CDR1 MNHEY and CDR2 SVGEGT. V dropped 7 bases and J dropped 0; count of bases not matched to a gene: 6. The CDR3 nucleotides read TGTGCCAGCACCCCCACTAGCGGGGACTCCTACAATGAGCAGTTCTTC. Amino acid sequence: CASTPTSGDSYNEQFF.

The table lists this clonotype with a few counts. The chain employs TRBV12-3 or TRBV12-4 and TRBJ2-7; D perhaps matches TRBD2 (6 bases). The CDR3 loop spans 13 amino acids. V gave up 6 bases and J gave up 3 bases, with 12 bases separating them. CDR3 DNA: TGTGCCAGCAGGCGGGGACCGCTCTACGAGCAGTACTTC. As protein: CASRRGPLYEQYF.

The chain joins TRBV4-3 to TRBJ1-1; TRBD1 is a possible D gene (6 bases). Germline CDR1 is LGHNA and CDR2 is YSLEER. V was shortened by 4 bases and J by 5 bases, with 17 bases between the two germline ends. The CDR3 runs 15 residues. This chain's CDR3 is CASSLGTQGETEAFF. DNA of the CDR3: TGCGCCAGCAGCCTAGGGACACAAGGGGAGACTGAAGCTTTCTTT.

This clonotype showed up just a few times. The chain joins TRBV27 to TRBJ2-2, with D perhaps assigned TRBD1 or TRBD2 (5 bases each). The CDR3 is made up of 16 amino acids. The V gene's germline CDR1 is MNHEY and CDR2 SMNVEV (reference sequence). The V end was cut by 1 base, the J end by 5 bases, with 14 bases between. Here the CDR3 DNA reads TGTGCCAGCAGTTTATATCGGGGCACGGGGACCGGGGAGCTGTTTTTT. Its translation: CASSLYRGTGTGELFF.

The chain is built from TRBV9 and TRBJ2-1, with 8 nucleotides matching TRBD1. V was pared by 3 bases and J by 6 bases, with 5 bases of the junction left unmatched. In germline, CDR1 is SGDLS, CDR2 YYNGEE. CDR3 length: 14 residues. The CDR3 reads CASSAGGIVNEQFF. In nucleotides, the CDR3 is TGTGCCAGCAGCGCAGGGGGCATAGTCAATGAGCAGTTCTTC.

CDR3 in DNA: TGCGCCAGCAGCTTTGCACAGGGTAACACTGAAGCTTTCTTT. This sequence encodes CASSFAQGNTEAFF. This sequence joins TRBV5-1 and TRBJ1-1; perhaps TRBD1 as D (6 bases). Germline lookup yields CDR1 SGHRS and CDR2 YFSETQ. V was cut by 2 bases and J by 2 bases, with 10 bases left in between. This CDR3 is 14 amino acids long.

This clonotype was counted between two and nine times. The J gene is TRBJ2-7, the V gene TRBV10-3, with D possibly called TRBD1 or TRBD2 (5 bases each). The CDR3 consists of 15 residues. CDR1 ENHRY and CDR2 SYGVKD come from the germline V gene. V shed 2 bases and J shed 2 bases, with 13 bases lying between them. The chain's CDR3 is CAISEDSLGAYEQYF. DNA of the CDR3: TGTGCCATCAGTGAGGACAGCCTGGGGGCCTACGAGCAGTACTTC.

This clonotype occurred many times. The rearrangement joins TRBV7-6 to TRBJ2-1, with no clear D. The V and J ends lost 0 bases and 1 base respectively, with 7 bases between them. Germline V lookup: CDR1 SGHVS, CDR2 FNYEAQ. The CDR3 runs to 15 residues. CDR3 DNA: TGTGCCAGCAGCTTAGCAGGGTGGTCCTACAATGAGCAGTTCTTC. This translates into CASSLAGWSYNEQFF.

This chain connects TRBV9 to TRBJ2-7; D unresolved. The V gene's germline CDR1 is SGDLS and CDR2 YYNGEE. This CDR3 spans 14 amino acids. Trimming shortened V by 4 bases and J by 2 bases, and 13 bases separated the two germline ends. The CDR3, as DNA: TGTGCCAGCAGCTACGCCCCGATACCCTACGAGCAGTACTTC. Its translation: CASSYAPIPYEQYF.

The table lists this clonotype with many counts. V is TRBV29-1 and J is TRBJ2-1; 11 nucleotides align to TRBD2. CDR3 length: 15 amino acids. Trimming took 6 bases from V and 8 from J; bases not matched to a gene: 12. The germline V gene encodes CDR1 SQVTM and CDR2 ANQGSEA. As DNA, the CDR3 is TGCAGCGTCCCGTTCACTAGCGGGAGCTTTGATGAGCAGTTCTTC. The encoded protein is CSVPFTSGSFDEQFF.

The sample holds many counts of this clonotype. The CDR3 sequence: CASSLALSPYNEQFF. The CDR3 region has the DNA TGTGCCAGCAGCTTAGCTCTATCCCCCTACAATGAGCAGTTCTTC. The rearrangement uses TRBV7-9 and TRBJ2-1; D is unclear. Germline V gives CDR1 SEHNR, CDR2 FQNEAQ (reference sequence). CDR3 size: 15 residues. The V end was cut by 0 bases, the J end by 2 bases, with 8 bases between.

This clonotype has just a few counts. This chain uses TRBV12-3 or TRBV12-4 with TRBJ1-5; D is undetermined. Trimming took off 7 bases at V and 5 bases at J, with 9 bases between the two ends. The CDR3 length is 12 residues. The CDR3 spells CASTQWDQPQHF. The CDR3 DNA reads as TGTGCCAGCACACAGTGGGATCAGCCCCAGCATTTT.

In its sample, this clonotype was seen once. This rearrangement joins TRBV6-2 or TRBV6-3 to TRBJ2-1, with 11 bases fitting TRBD2. The CDR3 contains 16 residues. The germline gives CDR1 MNHEY, CDR2 SVGEGT. The trim removed 6 bases at V and 11 bases at J, leaving 15 bases unmatched. The CDR3 nucleotides are TGTGCCAGCAGGGGGGGACCGGGACTAGCGGACTTCAAGCAGTTCTTC. Translating gives CASRGGPGLADFKQFF.

This clonotype came up a few times. The chain couples TRBV12-3 or TRBV12-4 to TRBJ2-7, with TRBD2 matching 10 bases. This CDR3 region has 16 residues. Trimming took 0 bases from V and 4 from J; bases not matched to a gene: 6. The CDR3 DNA reads TGTGCCAGCAGTTTAGCGGGGGCTAGCGGGAGTTACGAGCAGTACTTC. Translating gives CASSLAGASGSYEQYF.

This chain uses TRBV15 with TRBJ2-7; maybe TRBD2 (7 bases). V lost 11 bases and J 7 bases, leaving 24 bases between the germline ends. This CDR3 is built from 14 residues. CDR1 and CDR2 from the germline V gene are LNHNV and YYDKDF (reference sequence). The CDR3 region is CAVEEGGSSREQYF. For the CDR3, the DNA is TGTGCCGTTGAGGAGGGGGGGTCTTCGCGTGAGCAGTACTTC.

This clonotype was found many times. Here the CDR3 DNA reads TGTGCCAGCAGCTCGGGGGGCACTGAAGCTTTCTTT. Translated, it gives CASSSGGTEAFF. The J gene is TRBJ1-1, the V gene TRBV7-9, with D maybe TRBD1 (5 bases). The length of the CDR3 is 12 residues. V was cut by 4 bases and J by 4 bases, with 7 bases left in between. The germline gives CDR1 SEHNR, CDR2 FQNEAQ (reference sequence).

The chain links TRBV7-3 to TRBJ2-2; TRBD2 matches 7 bases. Trimming at V came to 2 bases and at J to 5 bases, leaving 11 bases not matched to a gene. The CDR3 runs 17 residues. Germline assignment: CDR1 SGHTA and CDR2 FQGTGA. The DNA of the CDR3 is TGTGCCAGCAGCTTATTATCCCGGGACTATCCAACCGGGGAGCTGTTTTTT. Translated, it gives CASSLLSRDYPTGELFF. Full variable domain (missing parts from reference TRBV7-3 and TRBJ2-2): GAGVSQTPSNKVTEKGKYVELRCDPISGHTALYWYRQSLGQGPEFLIYFQGTGAADDSGLPNDRFFAVRPEGSVSTLKIQRTERGDSAVYLCASSLLSRDYPTGELFFGEGSRLTVL.